This T cell receptor (beta chain) appears in the sequencing data of a study of OX40 agonist ivuxolimab in advanced cancers. For the wider study: The costimulatory receptor OX40 (CD134) was targeted by ivuxolimab, a fully human IgG2 agonistic monoclonal antibody. Three dose-escalation patients achieved partial responses, one with hepatocellular carcinoma and two with cutaneous melanoma. Intravenous ivuxolimab was administered to patients every 2 weeks at six dose levels: 0.01, 0.1, 0.3, 1.5, 3 and 10 mg/kg. Patients were allowed to have had prior anti-PD-1, anti-PD-L1 or anti-CTLA-4 therapy, and 40% of the dose-escalation patients had been treated with checkpoint inhibitors. The purpose of peripheral TCRbeta sequencing was to test whether ivuxolimab changed TCR sequence diversity and led to clonal T-cell expansion. Of the roughly 51 patients in dose escalation, about 20 had hepatocellular carcinoma, approximately 15 had melanoma, 9 had renal cell carcinoma and 9 had head and neck cancer. In the dose-escalation cohort, approximately 82% of patients were male, and the mean age was around 65 years with a range of roughly 23 to 90. The monotherapy dose-escalation portion (N = 52 patients) of the phase I ivuxolimab trial is reported in the paper.

CDR3 length: 15 amino acids, cysteine to phenylalanine. Left in the record is the CDR3 DNA by itself, 45 bases read in frame from the first base. Per the germline V gene, LGHNA is the CDR1 and YSLEER is the CDR2. V drops 0 bases and J drops 12 bases, leaving 19 bases in between. Overall study outcomes, separate from this receptor: After ivuxolimab, CD8+ T cells had more expanded clones than CD4+ T cells on average. Clonal expansion of both CD4+ and CD8+ blood T cells was observed from baseline to week 6 at doses 0.1 to 3.0 mg/kg. Low levels of normalized T-cell clonal expansion were also seen in some nonresponding patients. The antigen specificity of the clonally expanded peripheral T cells was not determined. In partial responders in the 0.1-3.0 mg/kg groups, normalized peripheral clonal expansion was found to be among the lowest, especially among CD8+ T cells.

The trial excluded patients who had a history of autoimmune disease or who were on systemic immunosuppression. Peripheral blood for TCR sequencing was drawn from every dose cohort at baseline, at cycle 4 day 1 and at cycle 7 day 1. Samples were obtained from an open-label, multicenter, first-in-human phase I dose-escalation trial of ivuxolimab. Adults with locally advanced or metastatic melanoma, renal cell, hepatocellular, or head and neck squamous cell carcinoma were enrolled in the trial. Before TCR sequencing, CD4+ and CD8+ T cells were separately sorted from peripheral blood. About this clone: There is no known antigen for this receptor. There are no base qualities to consult, and no much larger clone falls within one base.

Genomic DNA was isolated from the sorted cells so that the TCRbeta CDR3 region could be sequenced. The immunoSEQ Assay was used for sequencing of TCRbeta CDR3 regions. TCRdb holds this immuneACCESS table with in-frame rearrangements only. Some clones are missing; in checked studies, unresolved V genes explain under half, and the rest has no known cause. Within this sample are about 83,000 clones, with about 86% of them counted one time only. The top ten clonotypes cover roughly 1.8% of the sample. Sequenced here: CD4+ or CD8+ T cells sorted from blood, sampled in a trial of the OX40 agonist ivuxolimab. This receptor was identified in an adult with an advanced solid tumor such as melanoma, head and neck, liver or kidney cancer. The rearranged chain carries TRBV4-3 and TRBJ2-3, with the D gene not clear enough to name. The bases are TGCGCCAGCAGCCAAGATGTTGAAGTATCTAAGGGTCAGTATTTT. Its protein reads: CASSQDVEVSKGQYF.